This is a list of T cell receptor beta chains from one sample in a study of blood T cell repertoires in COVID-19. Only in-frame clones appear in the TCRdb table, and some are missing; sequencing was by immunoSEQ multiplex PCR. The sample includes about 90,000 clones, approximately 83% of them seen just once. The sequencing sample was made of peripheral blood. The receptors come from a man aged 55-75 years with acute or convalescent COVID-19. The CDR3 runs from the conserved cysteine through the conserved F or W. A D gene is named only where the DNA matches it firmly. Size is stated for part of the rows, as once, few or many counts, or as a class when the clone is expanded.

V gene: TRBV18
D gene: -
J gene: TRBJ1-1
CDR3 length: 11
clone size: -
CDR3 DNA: TGTGCCAGCTCTTCAAACACTGAAGCTTTCTTT
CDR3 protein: CASSSNTEAFF

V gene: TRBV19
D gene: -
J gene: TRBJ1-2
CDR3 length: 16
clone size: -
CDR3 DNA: TGTGCCAGTAGTATAGGGTTGGCAGGTGCCAACTATGGCTACACCTTC
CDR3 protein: CASSIGLAGANYGYTF

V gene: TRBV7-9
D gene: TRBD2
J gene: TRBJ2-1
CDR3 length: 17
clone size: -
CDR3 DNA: TGTGCCAGCAGCTCCAAGCGGGGCTTCGCTCCCTACAATGAGCAGTTCTTC
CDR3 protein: CASSSKRGFAPYNEQFF

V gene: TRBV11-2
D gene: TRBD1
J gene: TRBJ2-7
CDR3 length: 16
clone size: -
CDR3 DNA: TGTGCCAGCAGCTTAGGCGGAGGGACAGGGACCTACGAGCAGTACTTC
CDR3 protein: CASSLGGGTGTYEQYF

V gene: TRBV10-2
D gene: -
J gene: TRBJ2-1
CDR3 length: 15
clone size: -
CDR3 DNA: TGCGCCAGCAGTGAGTCAGGGAGCCCCTACAATGAGCAGTTCTTC
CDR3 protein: CASSESGSPYNEQFF

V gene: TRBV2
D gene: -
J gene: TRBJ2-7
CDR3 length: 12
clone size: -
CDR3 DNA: TGTGCCGCGGGGCAGGGAACCTACGAGCAGTACTTC
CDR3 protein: CAAGQGTYEQYF

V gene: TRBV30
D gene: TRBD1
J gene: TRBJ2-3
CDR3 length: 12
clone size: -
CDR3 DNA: TGTGCCTGGGGACAGGGGAAAGGTACGCAGTATTTT
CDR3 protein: CAWGQGKGTQYF

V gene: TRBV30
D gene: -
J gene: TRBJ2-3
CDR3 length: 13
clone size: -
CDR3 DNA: TGTGCCTGGAGGGTAGCTAGCACAGATACGCAGTATTTT
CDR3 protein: CAWRVASTDTQYF

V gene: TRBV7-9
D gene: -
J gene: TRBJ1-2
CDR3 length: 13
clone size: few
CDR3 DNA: TGTGCCAGCAGCTTAGGAGCAGGGTATGGCTACACCTTC
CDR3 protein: CASSLGAGYGYTF

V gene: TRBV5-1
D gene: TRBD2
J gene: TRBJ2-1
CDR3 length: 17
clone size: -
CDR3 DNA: TGCGCCAGCAGTCCGGCCGGGGGACTAGCGGGGGACAATGAGCAGTTCTTC
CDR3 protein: CASSPAGGLAGDNEQFF

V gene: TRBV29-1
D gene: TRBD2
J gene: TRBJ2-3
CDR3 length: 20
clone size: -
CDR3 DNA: TGCAGCGTTGAAGATTCACAGGGTTCGGGACTAGCGGGACCTCAGGGTACGCAGTATTTT
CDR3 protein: CSVEDSQGSGLAGPQGTQYF

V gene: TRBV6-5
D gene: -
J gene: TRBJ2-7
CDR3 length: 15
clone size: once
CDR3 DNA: TGTGCCAGCAGTTACTCCGGGGGTTACTCCTACGAGCAGTACTTC
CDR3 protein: CASSYSGGYSYEQYF

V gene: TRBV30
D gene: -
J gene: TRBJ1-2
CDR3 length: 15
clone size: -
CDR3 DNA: TGTGCCTGGGCCGACGTTGGGAGGGCCCACCGCGGCTACACCTTC
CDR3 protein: CAWADVGRAHRGYTF

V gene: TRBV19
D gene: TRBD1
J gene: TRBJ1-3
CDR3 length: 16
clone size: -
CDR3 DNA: TGTGCCAGTAGTCTCGAGGACAGGGGAACTGGAAACACCATATATTTT
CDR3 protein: CASSLEDRGTGNTIYF

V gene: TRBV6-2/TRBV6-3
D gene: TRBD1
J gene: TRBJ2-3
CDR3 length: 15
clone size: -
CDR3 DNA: TGTGCCAGCAGTTACTGGAACAGGGGGACAGATACGCAGTATTTT
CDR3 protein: CASSYWNRGTDTQYF

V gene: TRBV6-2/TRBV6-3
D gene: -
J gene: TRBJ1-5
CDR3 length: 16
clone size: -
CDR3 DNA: TGTGCCAGCAGTTACTCCCCAGGTAATAGCAATCAGCCCCAGCATTTT
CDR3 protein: CASSYSPGNSNQPQHF

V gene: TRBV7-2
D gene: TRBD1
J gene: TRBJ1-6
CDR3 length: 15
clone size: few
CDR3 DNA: TGTGCCAGCAGACCCGGGACAGGTCTCAATTCACCCCTCCACTTT
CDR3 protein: CASRPGTGLNSPLHF

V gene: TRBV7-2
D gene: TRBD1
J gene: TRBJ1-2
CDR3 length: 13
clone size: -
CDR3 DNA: TGTGCCAGCAGCCGGACAGGGGAATATGGCTACACCTTC
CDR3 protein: CASSRTGEYGYTF

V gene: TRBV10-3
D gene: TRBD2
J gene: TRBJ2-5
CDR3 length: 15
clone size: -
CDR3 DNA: TGTGCCATCAGTGACGGCGGGGGGGTGAGAGAGACCCAGTACTTC
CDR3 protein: CAISDGGGVRETQYF

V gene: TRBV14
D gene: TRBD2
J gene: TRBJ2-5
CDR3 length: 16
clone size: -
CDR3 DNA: TGTGCCAGCAGCCAAGGCGCGGGGGGCCGGGTAGGGACCCAGTACTTC
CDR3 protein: CASSQGAGGRVGTQYF

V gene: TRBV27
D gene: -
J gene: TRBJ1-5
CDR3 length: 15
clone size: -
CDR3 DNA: TGTGCCAGCAGTTTATCACAGATCGGAAGCCAGCCCCAGCATTTT
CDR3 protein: CASSLSQIGSQPQHF

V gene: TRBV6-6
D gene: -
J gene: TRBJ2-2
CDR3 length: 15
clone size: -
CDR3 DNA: TGTGCCAGCACCATGCGCGGCGCGAACACCGGGGAGCTGTTTTTT
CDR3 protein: CASTMRGANTGELFF

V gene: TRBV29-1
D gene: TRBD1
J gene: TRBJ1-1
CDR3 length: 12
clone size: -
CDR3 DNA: TGCAGCGTTCGGACAGGGGGGTTTGAGGCTTTCTTT
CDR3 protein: CSVRTGGFEAFF

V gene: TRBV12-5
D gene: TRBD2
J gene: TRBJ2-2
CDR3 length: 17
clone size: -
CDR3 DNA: TGTGCTAGTTCCCCGGGACTAGCGAAAACGAACACCGGGGAGCTGTTTTTT
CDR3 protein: CASSPGLAKTNTGELFF

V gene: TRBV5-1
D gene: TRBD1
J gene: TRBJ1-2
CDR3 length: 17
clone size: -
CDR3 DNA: TGCGCCAGCAGCTTAGGGGACAGGGTTGCCTCTAACTATGGCTACACCTTC
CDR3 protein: CASSLGDRVASNYGYTF

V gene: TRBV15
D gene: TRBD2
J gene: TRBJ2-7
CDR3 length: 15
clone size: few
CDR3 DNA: TGTGCCACCAGCAGAGATCGGAGGCCTAGCGGGGGCCTCAACTTC
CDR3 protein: CATSRDRRPSGGLNF

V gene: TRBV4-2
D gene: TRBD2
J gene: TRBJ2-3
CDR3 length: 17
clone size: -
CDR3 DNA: TGTGCCAGCAGCCGAAGGCCGGGACTAGCGAGTCCAGATACGCAGTATTTT
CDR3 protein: CASSRRPGLASPDTQYF

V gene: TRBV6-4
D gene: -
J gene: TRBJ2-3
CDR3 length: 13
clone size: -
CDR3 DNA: TGTGCCAGCAGTGACTCGCGAGCAGATACGCAGTATTTT
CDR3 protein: CASSDSRADTQYF

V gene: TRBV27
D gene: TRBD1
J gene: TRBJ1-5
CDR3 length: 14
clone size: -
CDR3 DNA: TGTGCCAGCAGGAGGACAGGGACTAATCAGCCCCAGCATTTT
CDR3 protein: CASRRTGTNQPQHF

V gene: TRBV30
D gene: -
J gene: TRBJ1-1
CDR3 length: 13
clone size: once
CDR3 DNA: TGTGCCTGGAGTCTGACACTGAACACTGAAGCTTTCTTT
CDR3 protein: CAWSLTLNTEAFF

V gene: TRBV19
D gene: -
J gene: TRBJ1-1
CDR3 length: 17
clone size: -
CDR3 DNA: TGTGCCAGTAGACGGTATGCGAGTGGACAGTTGAACACTGAAGCTTTCTTT
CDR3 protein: CASRRYASGQLNTEAFF

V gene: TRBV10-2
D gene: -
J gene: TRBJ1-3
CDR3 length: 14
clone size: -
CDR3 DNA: TGCGCCAGCAGCGGGAGGGGGGACGGAAACACCATATATTTT
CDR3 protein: CASSGRGDGNTIYF

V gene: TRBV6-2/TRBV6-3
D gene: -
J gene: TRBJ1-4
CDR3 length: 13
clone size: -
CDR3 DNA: TGTGCCAGCAGTTTAACAACTAATGAAAAACTGTTTTTT
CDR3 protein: CASSLTTNEKLFF

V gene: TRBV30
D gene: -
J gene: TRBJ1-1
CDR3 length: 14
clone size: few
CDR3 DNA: TGTGCCTGGAGTGTACTCCCGGAGAGCACTGAAGCTTTCTTT
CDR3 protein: CAWSVLPESTEAFF

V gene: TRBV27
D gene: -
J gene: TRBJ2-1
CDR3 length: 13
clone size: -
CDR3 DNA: TGTGCCAGCAGTTTTGGCAGGTACAATGAGCAGTTCTTC
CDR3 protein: CASSFGRYNEQFF

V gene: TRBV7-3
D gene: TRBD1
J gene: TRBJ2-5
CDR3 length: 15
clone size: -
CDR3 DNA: TGTGCCAGCAGCCCGGGACAGGGTAGAGGAGAGACCCAGTACTTC
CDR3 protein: CASSPGQGRGETQYF

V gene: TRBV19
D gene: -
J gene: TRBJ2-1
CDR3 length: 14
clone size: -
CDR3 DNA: TGTGCCAGTAGTATACCGAACAGGGTCAATGAGCAGTTCTTC
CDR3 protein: CASSIPNRVNEQFF

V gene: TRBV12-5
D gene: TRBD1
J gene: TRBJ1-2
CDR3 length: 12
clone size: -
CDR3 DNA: TGTGCTAGTGGTACGCGGGACAGTCCAGGGGCCTTC
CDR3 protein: CASGTRDSPGAF

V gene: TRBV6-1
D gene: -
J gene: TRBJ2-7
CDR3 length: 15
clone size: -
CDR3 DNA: TGTGCCAGCAGTGAAGCGCAAGGGGTCTCCTACGAGCAGTACTTC
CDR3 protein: CASSEAQGVSYEQYF

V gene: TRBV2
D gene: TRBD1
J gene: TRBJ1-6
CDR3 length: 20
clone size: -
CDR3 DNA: TGTGCCAGCTGTTGGGGAAACAAATCCAAGGCGACAGGGGGCTGTTCACCCCTCCACTTT
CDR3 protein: CASCWGNKSKATGGCSPLHF

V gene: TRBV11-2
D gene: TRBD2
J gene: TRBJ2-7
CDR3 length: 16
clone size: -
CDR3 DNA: TGTGCCAGCAGCTTGGACCTAGCGGGGGGTATGGGAGAGCAGTACTTC
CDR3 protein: CASSLDLAGGMGEQYF

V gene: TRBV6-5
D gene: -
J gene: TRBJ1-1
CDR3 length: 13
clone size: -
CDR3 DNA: TGTGCCAGCAAGGTGACAGTTGGCACTGAAGCTTTCTTT
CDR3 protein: CASKVTVGTEAFF

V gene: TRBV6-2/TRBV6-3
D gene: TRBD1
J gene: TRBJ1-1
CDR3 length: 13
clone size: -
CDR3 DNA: TGTGCCAGCAGCGGACAGGGGAATTCTGAAGCTTTCTTT
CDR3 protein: CASSGQGNSEAFF

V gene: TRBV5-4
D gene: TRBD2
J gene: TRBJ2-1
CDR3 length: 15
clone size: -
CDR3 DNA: TGTGCCAGCAGTTTTAGCGGGAGAACCTACAATGAGCAGTTCTTC
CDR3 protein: CASSFSGRTYNEQFF

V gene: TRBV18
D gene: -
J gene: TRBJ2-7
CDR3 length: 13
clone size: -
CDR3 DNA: TGTGCCAGCTCACCACAGCCACCCTACGAGCAGTACTTC
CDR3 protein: CASSPQPPYEQYF

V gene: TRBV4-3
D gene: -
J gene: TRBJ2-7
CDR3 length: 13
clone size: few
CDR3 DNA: TGCGCCAGCAGCCCGAAGGCAGGATACGAGCAGTACTTC
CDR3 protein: CASSPKAGYEQYF

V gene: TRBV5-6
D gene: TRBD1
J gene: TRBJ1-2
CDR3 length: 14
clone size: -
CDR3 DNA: TGTGCCAGCAGCCCAGGACAGGGAGGCTATGGCTACACCTTC
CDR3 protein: CASSPGQGGYGYTF

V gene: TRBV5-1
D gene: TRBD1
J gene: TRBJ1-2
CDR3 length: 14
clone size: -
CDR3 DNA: TGCGCCAGCAGCTTGATGGGACAGGGGGACGGCTACACCTTC
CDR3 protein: CASSLMGQGDGYTF

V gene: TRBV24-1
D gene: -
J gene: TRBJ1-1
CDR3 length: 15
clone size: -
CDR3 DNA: TGTGCCACCAGTGATAGTGGGGGGAAGGACACTGAAGCTTTCTTT
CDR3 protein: CATSDSGGKDTEAFF

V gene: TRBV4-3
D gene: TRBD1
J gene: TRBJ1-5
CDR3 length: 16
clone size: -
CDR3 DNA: TGCGCCAGCAGCCAAGATTGGCAGGGGGGCAATCAGCCCCAGCATTTT
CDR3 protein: CASSQDWQGGNQPQHF

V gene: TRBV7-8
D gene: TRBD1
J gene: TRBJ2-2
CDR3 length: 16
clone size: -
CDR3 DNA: TGTGCCAGCAGCCCAACCGGGACAGGGAACACCGGGGAGCTGTTTTTT
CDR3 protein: CASSPTGTGNTGELFF

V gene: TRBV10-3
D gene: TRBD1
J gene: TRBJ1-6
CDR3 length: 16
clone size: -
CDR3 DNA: TGTGCCATCAGTGAGGGCAGGGGGCGAGTTAATTCACCCCTCCACTTT
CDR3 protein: CAISEGRGRVNSPLHF

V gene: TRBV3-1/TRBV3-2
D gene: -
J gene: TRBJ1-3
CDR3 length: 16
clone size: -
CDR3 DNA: TGTGCCAGCAGCCAAGGCCAGCCGGGCTCTGGAAACACCATATATTTT
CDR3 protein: CASSQGQPGSGNTIYF

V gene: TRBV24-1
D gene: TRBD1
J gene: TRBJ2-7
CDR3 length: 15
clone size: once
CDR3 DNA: TGTGCCACCAGTGATTCCGGACAGGGGGCCCACGAGCAGTACTTC
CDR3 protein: CATSDSGQGAHEQYF

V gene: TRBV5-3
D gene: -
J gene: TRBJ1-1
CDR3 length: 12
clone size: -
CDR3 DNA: TGTGCCAGAAGCCATGGACTCACTGAAGCTTTCTTT
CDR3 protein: CARSHGLTEAFF